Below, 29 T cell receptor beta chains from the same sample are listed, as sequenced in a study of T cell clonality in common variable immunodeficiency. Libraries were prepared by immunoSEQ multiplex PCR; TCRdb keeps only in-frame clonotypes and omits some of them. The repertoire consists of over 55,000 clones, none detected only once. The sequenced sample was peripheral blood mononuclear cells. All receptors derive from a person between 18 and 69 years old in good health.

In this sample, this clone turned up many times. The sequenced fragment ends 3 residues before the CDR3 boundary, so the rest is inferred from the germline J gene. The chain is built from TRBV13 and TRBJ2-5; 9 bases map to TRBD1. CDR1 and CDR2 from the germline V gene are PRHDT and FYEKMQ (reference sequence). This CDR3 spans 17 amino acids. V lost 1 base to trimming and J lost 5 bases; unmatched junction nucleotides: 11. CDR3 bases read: TGTGCCAGCAGCTTAGCCTCGGGGACAGGGAGAACGGAGACC. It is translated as CASSLASGTGRTET. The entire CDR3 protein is CASSLASGTGRTETQYF.

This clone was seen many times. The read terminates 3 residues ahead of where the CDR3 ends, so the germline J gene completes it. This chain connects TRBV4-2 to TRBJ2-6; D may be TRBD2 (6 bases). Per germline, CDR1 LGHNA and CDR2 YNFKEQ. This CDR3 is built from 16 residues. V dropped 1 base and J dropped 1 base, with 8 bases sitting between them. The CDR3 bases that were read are TGTGCCAGCAGCCAAGCCGGGACTTCTGGGGCCAACGTC. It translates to CASSQAGTSGANV. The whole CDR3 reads CASSQAGTSGANVLTF.

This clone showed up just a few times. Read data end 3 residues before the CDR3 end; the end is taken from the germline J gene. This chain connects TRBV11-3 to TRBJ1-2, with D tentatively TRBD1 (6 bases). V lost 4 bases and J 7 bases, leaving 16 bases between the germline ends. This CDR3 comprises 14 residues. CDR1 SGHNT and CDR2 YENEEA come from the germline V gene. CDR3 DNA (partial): TGTGCCAGCAGCTCGACAGGATTGTACGGTGGC. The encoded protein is CASSSTGLYGG. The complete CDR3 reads CASSSTGLYGGYTF.

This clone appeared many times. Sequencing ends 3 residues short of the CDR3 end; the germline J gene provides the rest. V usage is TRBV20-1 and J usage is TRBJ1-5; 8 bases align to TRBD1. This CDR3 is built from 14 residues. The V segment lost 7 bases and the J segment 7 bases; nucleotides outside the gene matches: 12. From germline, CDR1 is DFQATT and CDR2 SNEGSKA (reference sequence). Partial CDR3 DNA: TGCAGTGTTTTGACAGGGGCTCCGGGGCAGCCC. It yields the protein CSVLTGAPGQP. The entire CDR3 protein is CSVLTGAPGQPQHF.

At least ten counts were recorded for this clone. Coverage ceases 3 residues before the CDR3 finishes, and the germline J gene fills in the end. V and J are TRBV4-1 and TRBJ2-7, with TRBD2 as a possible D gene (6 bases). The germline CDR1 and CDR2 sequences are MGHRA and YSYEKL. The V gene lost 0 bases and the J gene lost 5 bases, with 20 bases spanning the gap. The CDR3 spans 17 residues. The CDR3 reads CASSQEKHWSGADEQYF. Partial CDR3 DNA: TGCGCCAGCAGCCAAGAAAAACATTGGTCGGGAGCGGACGAG.

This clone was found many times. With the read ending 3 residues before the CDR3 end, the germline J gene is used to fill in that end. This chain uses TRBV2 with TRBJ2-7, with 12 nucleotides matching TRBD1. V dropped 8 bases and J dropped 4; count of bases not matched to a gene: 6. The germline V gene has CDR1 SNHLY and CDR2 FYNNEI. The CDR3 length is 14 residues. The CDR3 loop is CASRGTGGRYEQYF. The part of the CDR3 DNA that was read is TGTGCCAGCCGAGGGACAGGGGGCAGGTACGAG.

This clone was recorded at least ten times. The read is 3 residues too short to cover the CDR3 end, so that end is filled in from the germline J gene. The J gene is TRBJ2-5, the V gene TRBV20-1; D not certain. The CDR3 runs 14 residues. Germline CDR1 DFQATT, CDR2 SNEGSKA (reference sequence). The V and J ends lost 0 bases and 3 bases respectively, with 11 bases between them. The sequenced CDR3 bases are TGCAGTGCTAGAGATGATGACTTTAAAGAGACC. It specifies CSARDDDFKET. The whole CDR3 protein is CSARDDDFKETQYF.

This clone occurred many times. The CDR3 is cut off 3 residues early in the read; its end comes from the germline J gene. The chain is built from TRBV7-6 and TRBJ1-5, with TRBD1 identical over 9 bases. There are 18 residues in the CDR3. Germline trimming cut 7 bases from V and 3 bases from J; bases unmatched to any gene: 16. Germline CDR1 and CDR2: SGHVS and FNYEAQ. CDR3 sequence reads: CASMGRDRVTIVNQPQHF. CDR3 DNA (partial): TGTGCCAGCATGGGACGGGACAGGGTTACTATCGTCAATCAGCCC.

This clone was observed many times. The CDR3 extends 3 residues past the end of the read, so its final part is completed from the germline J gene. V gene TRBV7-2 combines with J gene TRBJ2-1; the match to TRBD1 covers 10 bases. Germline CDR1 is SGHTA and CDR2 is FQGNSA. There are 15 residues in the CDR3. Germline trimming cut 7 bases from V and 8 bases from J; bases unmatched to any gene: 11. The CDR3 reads CASIRETGGADEQFF. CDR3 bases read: TGTGCCAGCATCAGGGAGACAGGGGGCGCGGATGAG. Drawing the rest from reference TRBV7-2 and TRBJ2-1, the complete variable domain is GAGVSQSPSNKVTEKGKDVELRCDPISGHTALYWYRQSLGQGLEFLIYFQGNSAPDKSGLPSDRFSAERTGGSVSTLTIQRTQQEDSAVYLCASIRETGGADEQFFGPGTRLTVL.

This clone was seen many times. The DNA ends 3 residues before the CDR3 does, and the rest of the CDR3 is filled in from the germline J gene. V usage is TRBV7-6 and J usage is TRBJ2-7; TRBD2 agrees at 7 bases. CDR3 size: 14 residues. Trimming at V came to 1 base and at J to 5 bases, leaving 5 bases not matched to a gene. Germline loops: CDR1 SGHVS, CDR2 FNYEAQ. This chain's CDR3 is CASSLDGGSHEQYF. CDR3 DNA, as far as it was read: TGTGCCAGCAGCTTAGATGGCGGGAGCCACGAG.

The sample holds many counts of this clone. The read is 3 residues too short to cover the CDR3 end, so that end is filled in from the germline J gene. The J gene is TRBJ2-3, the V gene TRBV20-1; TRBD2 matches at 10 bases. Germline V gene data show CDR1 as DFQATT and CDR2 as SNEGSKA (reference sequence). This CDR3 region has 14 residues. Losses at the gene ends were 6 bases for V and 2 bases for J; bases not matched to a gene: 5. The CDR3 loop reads CSAAGLANTDTQYF. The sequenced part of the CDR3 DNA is TGCAGTGCCGCGGGACTAGCGAACACAGATACG.

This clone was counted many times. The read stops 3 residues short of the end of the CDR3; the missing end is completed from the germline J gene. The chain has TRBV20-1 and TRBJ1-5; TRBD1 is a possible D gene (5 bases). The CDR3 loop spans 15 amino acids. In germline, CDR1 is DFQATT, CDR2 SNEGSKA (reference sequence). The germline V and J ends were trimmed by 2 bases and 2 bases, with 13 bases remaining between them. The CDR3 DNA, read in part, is TGCAGTGCTAGATCTGGGGGGATTGGCAATCAGCCC. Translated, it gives CSARSGGIGNQP. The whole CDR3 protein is CSARSGGIGNQPQHF.

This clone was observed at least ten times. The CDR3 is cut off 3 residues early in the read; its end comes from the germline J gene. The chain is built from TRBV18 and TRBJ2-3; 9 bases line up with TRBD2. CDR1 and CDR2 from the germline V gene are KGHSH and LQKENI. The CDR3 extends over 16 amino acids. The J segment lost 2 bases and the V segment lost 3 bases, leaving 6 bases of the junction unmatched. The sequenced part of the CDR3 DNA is TGTGCCAGCTCACCTGGAGCGGGAGGCTACACAGATACG. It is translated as CASSPGAGGYTDT. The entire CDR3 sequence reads CASSPGAGGYTDTQYF.

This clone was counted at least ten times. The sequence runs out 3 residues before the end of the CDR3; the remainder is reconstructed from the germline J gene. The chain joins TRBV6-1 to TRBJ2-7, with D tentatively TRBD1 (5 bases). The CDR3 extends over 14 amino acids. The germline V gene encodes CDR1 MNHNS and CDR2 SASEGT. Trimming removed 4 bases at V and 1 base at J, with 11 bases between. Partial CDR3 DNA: TGTGCCAGCAGTGTAACAGGTGGATCCTACGAG. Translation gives CASSVTGGSYE. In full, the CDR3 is CASSVTGGSYEQYF.

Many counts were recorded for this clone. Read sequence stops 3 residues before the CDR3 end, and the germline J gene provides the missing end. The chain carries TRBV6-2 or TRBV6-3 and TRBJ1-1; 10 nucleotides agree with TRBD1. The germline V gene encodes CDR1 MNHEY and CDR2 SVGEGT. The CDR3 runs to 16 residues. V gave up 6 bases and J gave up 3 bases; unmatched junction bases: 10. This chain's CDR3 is CASSHLTGGRDTEAFF. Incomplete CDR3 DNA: TGTGCCAGCAGCCACTTGACAGGGGGCAGGGACACTGAA.

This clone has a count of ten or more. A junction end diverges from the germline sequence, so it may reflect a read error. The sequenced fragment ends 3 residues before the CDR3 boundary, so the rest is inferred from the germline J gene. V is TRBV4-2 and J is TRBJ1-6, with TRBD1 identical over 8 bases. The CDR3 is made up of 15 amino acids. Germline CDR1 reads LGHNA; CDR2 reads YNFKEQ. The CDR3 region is CASSLGQGDNSPLHF. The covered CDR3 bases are TGCGCCAGCAGCCTCGGACAGGGCGATAATTCACCC.

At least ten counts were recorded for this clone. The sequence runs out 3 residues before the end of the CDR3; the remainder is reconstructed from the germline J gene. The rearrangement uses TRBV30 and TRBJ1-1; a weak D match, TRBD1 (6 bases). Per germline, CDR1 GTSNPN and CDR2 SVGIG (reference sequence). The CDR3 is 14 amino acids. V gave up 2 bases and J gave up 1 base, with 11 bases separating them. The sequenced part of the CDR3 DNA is TGTGCCTGGAGTCCCCTACAGGGGAACACTGAA. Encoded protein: CAWSPLQGNTE. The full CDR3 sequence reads CAWSPLQGNTEAFF.

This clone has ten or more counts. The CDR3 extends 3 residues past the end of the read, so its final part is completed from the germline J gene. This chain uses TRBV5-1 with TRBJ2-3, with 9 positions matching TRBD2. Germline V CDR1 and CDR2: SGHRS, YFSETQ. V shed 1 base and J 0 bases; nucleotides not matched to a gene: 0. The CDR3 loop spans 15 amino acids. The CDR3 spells CASSLLAGSTDTQYF. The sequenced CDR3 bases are TGCGCCAGCAGCTTGCTAGCGGGAAGCACAGATACG.

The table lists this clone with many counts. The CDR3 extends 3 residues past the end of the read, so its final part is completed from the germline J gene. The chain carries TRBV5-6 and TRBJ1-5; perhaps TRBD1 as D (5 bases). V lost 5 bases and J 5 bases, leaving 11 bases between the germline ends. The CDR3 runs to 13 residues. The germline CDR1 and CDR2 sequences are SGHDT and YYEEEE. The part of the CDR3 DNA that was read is TGTGCCAGCAGTTCAGGGCAGGATCAGCCC. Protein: CASSSGQDQP. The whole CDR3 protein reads CASSSGQDQPQHF. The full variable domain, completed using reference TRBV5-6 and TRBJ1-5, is DAGVTQSPTHLIKTRGQQVTLRCSPKSGHDTVSWYQQALGQGPQFIFQYYEEEERQRGNFPDRFSGHQFPNYSSELNVNALLLGDSALYLCASSSGQDQPQHFGDGTRLSIL.

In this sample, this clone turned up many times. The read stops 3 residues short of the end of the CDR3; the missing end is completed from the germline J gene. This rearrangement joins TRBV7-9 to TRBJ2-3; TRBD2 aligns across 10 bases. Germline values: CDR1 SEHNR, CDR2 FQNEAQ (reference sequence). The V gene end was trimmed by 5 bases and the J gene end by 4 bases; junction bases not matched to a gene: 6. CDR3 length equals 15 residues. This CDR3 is CASSVLAGTADTQYF. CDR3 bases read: TGTGCCAGCAGCGTACTAGCGGGAACGGCAGATACG.

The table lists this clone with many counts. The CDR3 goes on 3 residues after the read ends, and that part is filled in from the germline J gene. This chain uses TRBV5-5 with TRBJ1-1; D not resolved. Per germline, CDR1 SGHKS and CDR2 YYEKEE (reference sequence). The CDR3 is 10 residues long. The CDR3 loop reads CASSPPQAFF. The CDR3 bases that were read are TGTGCCAGCAGTCCCCCTCAA.

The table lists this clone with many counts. CDR3 DNA (partial): TGTGCCAGCAGCTTACAGGTGACAGATACG. Translation gives CASSLQVTDT. In full, the CDR3 reads CASSLQVTDTQYF. The chain links TRBV7-6 to TRBJ2-3; D not resolved. The CDR3 end falls 3 residues outside the read, so it is completed with the germline J gene. V lost 2 bases to trimming and J lost 3 bases, with 6 bases between them. In germline, CDR1 is SGHVS, CDR2 FNYEAQ. The CDR3 has 13 residues.

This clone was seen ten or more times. This CDR3 reads CASSIGTSGSHRETQYF. The part of the CDR3 DNA that was read is TGTGCCAGTAGTATTGGGACTAGCGGGAGCCACAGGGAGACC. V is TRBV19 and J is TRBJ2-5, with 14 bases aligning to TRBD2. The missing CDR3 end, 3 residues past where the read stops, is filled in from the germline J gene. The CDR3 sequence is 17 residues long. Trimming took 3 bases from V and 5 from J; bases not matched to a gene: 8. Germline V gives CDR1 LNHDA, CDR2 SQIVND (reference sequence). Full variable domain (remainder filled in from reference TRBV19 and TRBJ2-5): DGGITQSPKYLFRKEGQNVTLSCEQNLNHDAMYWYRQDPGQGLRLIYYSQIVNDFQKGDIAEGYSVSREKKESFPLTVTSAQKNPTAFYLCASSIGTSGSHRETQYFGPGTRLLVL.

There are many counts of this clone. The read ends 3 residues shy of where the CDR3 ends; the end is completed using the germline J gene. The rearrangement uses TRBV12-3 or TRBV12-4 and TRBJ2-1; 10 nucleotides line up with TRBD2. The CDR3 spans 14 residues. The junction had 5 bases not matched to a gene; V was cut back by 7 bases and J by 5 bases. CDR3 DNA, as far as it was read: TGTGCCAGCACGACTAGCGGGCCCGACAATGAG. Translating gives CASTTSGPDNE. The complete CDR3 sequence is CASTTSGPDNEQFF.

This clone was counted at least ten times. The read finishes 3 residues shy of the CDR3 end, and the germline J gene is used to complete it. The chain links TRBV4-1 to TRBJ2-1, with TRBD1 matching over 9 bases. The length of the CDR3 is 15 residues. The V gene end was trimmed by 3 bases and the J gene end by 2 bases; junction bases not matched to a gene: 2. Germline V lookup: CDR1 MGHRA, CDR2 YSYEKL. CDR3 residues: CASSQDRGPYNEQFF. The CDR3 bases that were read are TGCGCCAGCAGCCAGGACAGGGGTCCCTACAATGAG.

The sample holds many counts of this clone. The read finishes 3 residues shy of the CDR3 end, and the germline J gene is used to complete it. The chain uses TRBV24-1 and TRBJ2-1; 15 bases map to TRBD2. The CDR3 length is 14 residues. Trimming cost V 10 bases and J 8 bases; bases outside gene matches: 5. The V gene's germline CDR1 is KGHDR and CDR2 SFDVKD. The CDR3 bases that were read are TGTGCCACTGGGACTAGCGGGAGGCCTGATGAG. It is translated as CATGTSGRPDE. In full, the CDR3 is CATGTSGRPDEQFF.

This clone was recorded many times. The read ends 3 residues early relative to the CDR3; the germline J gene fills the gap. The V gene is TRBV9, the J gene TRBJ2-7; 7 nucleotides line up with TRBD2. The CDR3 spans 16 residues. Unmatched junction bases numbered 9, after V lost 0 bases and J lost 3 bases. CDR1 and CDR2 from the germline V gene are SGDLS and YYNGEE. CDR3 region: CASSVAWGGDDYEQYF. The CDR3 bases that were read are TGTGCCAGCAGCGTAGCCTGGGGGGGGGACGACTACGAG.

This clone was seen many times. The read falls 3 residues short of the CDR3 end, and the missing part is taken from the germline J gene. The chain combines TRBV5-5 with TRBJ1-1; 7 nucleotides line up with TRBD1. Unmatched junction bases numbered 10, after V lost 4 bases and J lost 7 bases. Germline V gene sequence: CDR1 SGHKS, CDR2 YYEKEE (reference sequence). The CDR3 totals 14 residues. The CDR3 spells CASSGAGGLDEAFF. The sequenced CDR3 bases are TGTGCCAGCAGCGGAGCAGGGGGTCTGGATGAA. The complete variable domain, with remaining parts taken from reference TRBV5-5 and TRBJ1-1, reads DAGVTQSPTHLIKTRGQQVTLRCSPISGHKSVSWYQQVLGQGPQFIFQYYEKEERGRGNFPDRFSARQFPNYSSELNVNALLLGDSALYLCASSGAGGLDEAFFGQGTRLTVV.

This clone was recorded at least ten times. The chain's CDR3 is CASSGGTSGYTEAFF. CDR3 DNA, as far as it was read: TGTGCCAGCAGCGGGGGGACCTCAGGGTACACTGAA. The chain uses TRBV5-4 and TRBJ1-1; perhaps TRBD1 as D (5 bases). The read ends 3 residues shy of where the CDR3 ends; the end is completed using the germline J gene. Between the trimmed V and J ends, which lost 4 bases and 3 bases, there was a span of 16 bases. CDR1 and CDR2 (germline): SGHNT, YYREEE (reference sequence). The CDR3 loop spans 15 amino acids.